This T cell receptor beta chain was captured by sequencing in a study of blood T cell repertoires in COVID-19. Study-wide context: Researchers got acute and convalescent COVID-19 samples from the United States, Italy and Spain. T cells, B-cell-depleted T cells, or PBMCs supplied cDNA or gDNA.

The Seattle patients, enrolled during active infection, were followed longitudinally. V was clipped by 3 bases and J by 4 bases, with 13 bases between them. The germline CDR1 and CDR2 sequences are KGHSH and LQKENI. The CDR3 extends over 15 amino acids. In the original analysis: Scientists estimated how many nucleated cells there were by amplifying reference gene primers. Using immunoSEQ multiplex PCR, the repertoire was profiled, and TCRdb retains in-frame clones only, with some absent. V, J and clone size are taken as reported in that table, and D and trimming were inferred from the DNA itself. This sample has approximately 400,000 clones, with 88% found just once.

The TCR originated in a woman aged 45-65 years with COVID-19, enrolled during active disease. The chain has TRBV18 and TRBJ1-3; D may be TRBD1 (5 bases). What was sequenced was peripheral blood. CDR3 residues: CASSPERGVGNTIYF. In DNA, the CDR3 is TGTGCCAGCTCACCTGAGCGGGGCGTGGGAAACACCATATATTTT.